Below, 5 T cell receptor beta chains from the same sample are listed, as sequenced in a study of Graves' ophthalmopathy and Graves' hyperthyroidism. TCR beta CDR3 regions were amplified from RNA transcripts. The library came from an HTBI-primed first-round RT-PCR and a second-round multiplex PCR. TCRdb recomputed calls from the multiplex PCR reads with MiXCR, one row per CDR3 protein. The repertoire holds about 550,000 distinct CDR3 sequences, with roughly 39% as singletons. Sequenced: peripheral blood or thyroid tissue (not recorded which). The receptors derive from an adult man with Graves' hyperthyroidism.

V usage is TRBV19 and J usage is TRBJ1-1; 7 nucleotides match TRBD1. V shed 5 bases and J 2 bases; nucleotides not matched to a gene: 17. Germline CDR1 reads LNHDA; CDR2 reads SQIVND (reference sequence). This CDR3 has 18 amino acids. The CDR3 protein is CASSGIHRGNSGNTEAFF. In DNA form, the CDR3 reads TGTGCCAGTAGTGGGATTCACAGGGGCAACTCTGGAAACACTGAAGCTTTCTTT.

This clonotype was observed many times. DNA of the CDR3: TGTGCCAGCAGCTTGACTAGACTCGCCCAAGAGACCCAGTACTTC. Encoded protein: CASSLTRLAQETQYF. The chain recombines TRBV7-2 with TRBJ2-5; perhaps TRBD2 as D (6 bases). Germline CDR1 is SGHTA and CDR2 is FQGNSA. With 3 bases removed from V and 1 base from J, the gap between germline ends came to 12 bases. The CDR3 has 15 amino acids.

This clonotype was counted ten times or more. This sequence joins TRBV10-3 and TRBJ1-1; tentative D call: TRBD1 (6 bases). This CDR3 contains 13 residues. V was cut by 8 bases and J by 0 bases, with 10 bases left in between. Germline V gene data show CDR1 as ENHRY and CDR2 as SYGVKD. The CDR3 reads CAISRTVNTEAFF. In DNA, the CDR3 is TGTGCCATCTCTCGGACAGTGAACACTGAAGCTTTCTTT.

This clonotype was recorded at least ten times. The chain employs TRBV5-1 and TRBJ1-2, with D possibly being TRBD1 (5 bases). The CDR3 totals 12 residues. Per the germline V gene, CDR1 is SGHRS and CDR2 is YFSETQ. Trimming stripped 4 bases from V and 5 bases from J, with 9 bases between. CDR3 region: CASSQDKYGYTF. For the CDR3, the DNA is TGCGCCAGCAGCCAGGACAAGTATGGCTACACCTTC.

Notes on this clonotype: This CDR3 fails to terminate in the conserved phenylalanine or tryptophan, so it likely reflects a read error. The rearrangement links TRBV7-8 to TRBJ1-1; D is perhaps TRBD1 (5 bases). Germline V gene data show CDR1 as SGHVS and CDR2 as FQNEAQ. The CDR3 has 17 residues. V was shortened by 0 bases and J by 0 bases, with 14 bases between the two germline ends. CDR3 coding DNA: TGTGCCAGCAGCTTAGCGCACACAGGAACCATGAACACTGAAGCTTTCCTT. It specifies CASSLAHTGTMNTEAFL.